The 27 T cell receptor beta chains presented below share a single source sample, sequenced in a study of shared clonotypes between healthy human individuals. Repertoires were generated with immunoSEQ multiplex PCR, while TCRdb's copy carries only in-frame clones and drops some. The sample consists of about 690,000 clones, about 90% of them appearing once. What was sequenced was memory CD8+ T cells from PBMCs. The subset is: CD45RO+ cells pooled with CCR7-negative TemRA cells. The source is a man younger than 35 in good health. Some clones in this sample may be carry-over from other donors' samples.

The chain carries TRBV6-4 and TRBJ2-1; 9 bases align to TRBD2. CDR3 length equals 16 residues. V trimming: 3 bases; J trimming: 3 bases; junction bases outside the gene matches: 6. The germline CDR1 and CDR2 sequences are MRHNA and SNTAGT. The DNA of the CDR3 is TGTGCCAGCAGTGATAGCGGGAGATTCGGCTACAATGAGCAGTTCTTC. Translation gives CASSDSGRFGYNEQFF.

The chain combines TRBV14 with TRBJ2-1, with D perhaps TRBD2 (5 bases). With 1 base removed from V and 9 bases from J, the gap between germline ends came to 10 bases. This CDR3 region has 13 residues. The germline gives CDR1 SGHDN, CDR2 FVKESK. CDR3 nucleotide sequence: TGTGCCAGCAGCCAAGTCCCGAGGGTTGAGCAGTTCTTC. As protein: CASSQVPRVEQFF.

The chain carries TRBV11-3 and TRBJ2-7; no clear D gene. Germline assignment: CDR1 SGHNT and CDR2 YENEEA. The CDR3 is 14 amino acids. V lost 5 bases and J lost 3, with 14 bases in between. This CDR3 reads CASSRARILYEQYF. The CDR3 nucleotides are TGTGCCAGCAGCCGGGCGAGGATTCTCTACGAGCAGTACTTC.

V usage is TRBV27 and J usage is TRBJ2-7; 8 positions agree with TRBD1. Germline V gene lookup returns CDR1 MNHEY and CDR2 SMNVEV (reference sequence). J was trimmed by 5 bases and V by 5 bases; bases with no gene match: 11. This CDR3 contains 15 residues. In nucleotides, the CDR3 is TGTGCCAGCAGTCCCTGGACAGGGCTGACCGACGAGCAGTACTTC. Protein product: CASSPWTGLTDEQYF.

In this sample, this clone turned up a few times. The rearrangement uses TRBV7-6 and TRBJ2-2; D may correspond to TRBD1 or TRBD2 (6 bases each). Germline V CDR1 and CDR2: SGHVS, FNYEAQ. This CDR3 is 14 amino acids long. The germline V and J ends were trimmed by 5 bases and 6 bases, with 13 bases remaining between them. The CDR3 protein is CASSPSRGAGELFF. The CDR3 region has the DNA TGTGCCAGCAGCCCCAGTAGGGGGGCCGGGGAGCTGTTTTTT.

This chain joins TRBV7-2 and TRBJ2-1, with D maybe TRBD2 (6 bases). The CDR3 is made up of 16 amino acids. CDR1 and CDR2 (germline): SGHTA, FQGNSA. Trimming cost V 5 bases and J 8 bases, with 22 bases left between them. The CDR3 here is CASSAPGTGTFDEQFF. The DNA of the CDR3 is TGTGCCAGCAGCGCACCCGGGACTGGCACCTTTGATGAGCAGTTCTTC.

The genes are TRBV5-1 and TRBJ2-7, with 13 bases fitting TRBD2. Germline CDR1 SGHRS, CDR2 YFSETQ. This CDR3 spans 16 amino acids. The trim removed 4 bases at V and 2 bases at J, leaving 6 bases unmatched. CDR3 region: CASSGTSGRDPYEQYF. As DNA, the CDR3 is TGCGCCAGCAGCGGAACTAGCGGGAGGGACCCCTACGAGCAGTACTTC.

The J gene is TRBJ2-5, the V gene TRBV6-1; D is perhaps TRBD2 (5 bases). The V end lost 2 bases, the J end lost 5 bases, and 12 bases lay between the germline ends. Germline CDR1 reads MNHNS; CDR2 reads SASEGT. The CDR3 consists of 14 residues. The CDR3 DNA reads as TGTGCCAGCAGTGAAATACTAGGTCGTGAGACCCAGTACTTC. Its protein product is CASSEILGRETQYF.

V is TRBV15 and J is TRBJ1-1; 7 nucleotides match TRBD1. Looked up from germline, CDR1 is LNHNV and CDR2 is YYDKDF (reference sequence). The V gene end was trimmed by 1 base and the J gene end by 4 bases; junction bases not matched to a gene: 6. This CDR3 has 15 residues. Here the CDR3 DNA reads TGTGCCACCAGCAGAGCGACAGGGTTCGGCACTGAAGCTTTCTTT. Its translation: CATSRATGFGTEAFF. The full variable domain, completed using reference TRBV15 and TRBJ1-1, is DAMVIQNPRYQVTQFGKPVTLSCSQTLNHNVMYWYQQKSSQAPKLLFHYYDKDFNNEADTPDNFQSRRPNTSFCFLDIRSPGLGDTAMYLCATSRATGFGTEAFFGQGTRLTVV.

The rearrangement links TRBV29-1 to TRBJ1-3, with unresolved D. CDR1 is SQVTM and CDR2 is ANQGSEA in the germline V gene. The CDR3 covers 10 residues. V was pared by 2 bases and J by 8 bases, with 4 bases between. The CDR3 nucleotides are TGCAGCGTTGAAACGGACACCATATATTTT. This encodes CSVETDTIYF.

The rearrangement links TRBV16 to TRBJ1-1, with D hard to call. The CDR3 runs 12 residues. Germline V gives CDR1 KGHSY, CDR2 FQNENV. V was pared by 2 bases and J by 6 bases, with 7 bases between. In DNA form, the CDR3 reads TGTGCCAGCAGCCAAGTGCCATCTGAAGCTTTCTTT. Its protein product is CASSQVPSEAFF.

The V gene is TRBV6-1, the J gene TRBJ1-5; D perhaps matches TRBD1 (5 bases). CDR3 length: 14 residues. Deletions cut 2 bases from V and 6 bases from J, with 11 bases between. CDR1 is MNHNS and CDR2 is SASEGT in the germline V gene. CDR3 sequence: CASSEWGLGQPQHF. The CDR3 nucleotides are TGTGCCAGCAGTGAATGGGGGTTGGGTCAGCCCCAGCATTTT.

This chain uses TRBV15 with TRBJ2-5; 7 positions agree with TRBD2. The germline CDR1 and CDR2 sequences are LNHNV and YYDKDF (reference sequence). The CDR3 extends over 14 amino acids. Trimming at V came to 3 bases and at J to 4 bases, leaving 5 bases not matched to a gene. The DNA of the CDR3 is TGTGCCACCAGCAGTCAGTGGGGGGGAGAGACCCAGTACTTC. Residues: CATSSQWGGETQYF.

The gene calls are TRBV4-1 and TRBJ1-5; perhaps TRBD1 as D (5 bases). Germline CDR1 and CDR2: MGHRA and YSYEKL. Trimming stripped 0 bases from V and 9 bases from J, with 15 bases between. The CDR3 covers 15 residues. The CDR3 sequence: CASSQERGRPMPQHF. CDR3 nucleotide sequence: TGCGCCAGCAGCCAAGAAAGGGGCAGACCTATGCCCCAGCATTTT.

The chain is built from TRBV4-1 and TRBJ2-6; 8 nucleotides match TRBD1. The CDR3 length is 22 residues. CDR1 is MGHRA, CDR2 YSYEKL, per germline. V dropped 3 bases and J dropped 0; count of bases not matched to a gene: 19. The CDR3 sequence: CASSHQKLPLQGAISGANVLTF. For the CDR3, the DNA is TGCGCCAGCAGCCACCAAAAGCTTCCTCTGCAGGGGGCAATCTCTGGGGCCAACGTCCTGACTTTC.

A note on this clone: This CDR3 is also generated by other DNA sequences in the sample. The chain is built from TRBV27 and TRBJ2-2; D is unresolved. The V end lost 8 bases, the J end lost 1 base, and 8 bases lay between the germline ends. The CDR3 runs to 13 residues. Germline assignment: CDR1 MNHEY and CDR2 SMNVEV (reference sequence). The CDR3 DNA sequence: TGTGCCAGCTCCCTCCTGAACACCGGGGAGCTGTTTTTT. This gives the protein CASSLLNTGELFF.

V is TRBV7-6 and J is TRBJ2-2; D tentatively fits TRBD1 or TRBD2 (5 bases each). The V gene's germline CDR1 is SGHVS and CDR2 FNYEAQ. V lost 3 bases to trimming and J lost 0 bases, with 20 bases between them. The CDR3 loop spans 19 amino acids. CDR3 protein: CASSFFSGEQAPNTGELFF. The CDR3, as DNA: TGTGCCAGCAGCTTCTTCTCCGGGGAACAGGCTCCGAACACCGGGGAGCTGTTTTTT.

The chain has TRBV28 and TRBJ2-7; no definite D call. Germline loops: CDR1 MDHEN, CDR2 SYDVKM. With 3 bases removed from V and 5 bases from J, the gap between germline ends came to 8 bases. The CDR3 contains 12 residues. CDR3 DNA: TGTGCCAGCAGTTTCGGTGGGGACGAGCAGTACTTC. Its translation: CASSFGGDEQYF.

This clone was detected only once. The chain employs TRBV6-5 and TRBJ1-5; a weak D match, TRBD1 (5 bases). The CDR3 spans 14 residues. CDR1 and CDR2 (germline): MNHEY, SVGAGI. V lost 2 bases and J lost 6, with 11 bases in between. Written as DNA, the CDR3 is TGTGCCAGCAGTTACGGGGGAGTGGGTCAGCCCCAGCATTTT. Its protein is CASSYGGVGQPQHF.

The gene calls are TRBV28 and TRBJ1-5; no definite D call. The CDR3 spans 14 residues. Trimming shortened V by 6 bases and J by 0 bases, and 9 bases separated the two germline ends. Per the germline V gene, CDR1 is MDHEN and CDR2 is SYDVKM. CDR3 region: CASRAVYSNQPQHF. CDR3 nucleotides: TGTGCCAGCAGAGCAGTGTATAGCAATCAGCCCCAGCATTTT.

The DNA of the CDR3 is TGCAGCGTTGAATCTGGCGGGGAATCTGGAAACACCATATATTTT. Encoded protein: CSVESGGESGNTIYF. V is TRBV29-1 and J is TRBJ1-3; no clear D. V was shortened by 2 bases and J by 1 base, with 12 bases between the two germline ends. The germline V gene encodes CDR1 SQVTM and CDR2 ANQGSEA. This CDR3 is built from 15 residues.

There are many counts of this clone. V gene TRBV7-8 combines with J gene TRBJ2-7; 7 bases agree with TRBD2. CDR1 is SGHVS and CDR2 is FQNEAQ in the germline V gene. CDR3 length equals 17 residues. With V trimmed by 5 bases and J by 4 bases, 17 bases remained unmatched. The CDR3 sequence is CASSLLGEGLGRYEQYF. Here the CDR3 DNA reads TGTGCCAGCAGCCTACTCGGGGAGGGCCTTGGAAGATACGAGCAGTACTTC.

Turning to this clone: Other nucleotide sequences from this sample produce the same CDR3. This sequence joins TRBV19 and TRBJ2-5; no clear D. This CDR3 spans 12 amino acids. V was cut by 2 bases and J by 4 bases, with 5 bases left in between. Germline V CDR1 and CDR2: LNHDA, SQIVND (reference sequence). CDR3 bases: TGTGCCAGTAGTATACTTGGAGAGACCCAGTACTTC. This translates into CASSILGETQYF.

This sequence joins TRBV7-9 and TRBJ2-3; the match to TRBD1 covers 8 bases. The CDR3 has 15 amino acids. CDR1 is SEHNR and CDR2 is FQNEAQ in the germline V gene (reference sequence). V lost 5 bases, J lost 1 base, and 5 bases stayed unmatched. The CDR3 here is CASSTTGDGTDTQYF. CDR3 sequence (DNA): TGTGCCAGCAGCACGACAGGGGATGGCACAGATACGCAGTATTTT.

This chain links TRBV19 with TRBJ1-2; D ambiguous. From germline, CDR1 is LNHDA and CDR2 SQIVND (reference sequence). The V gene lost 3 bases and the J gene lost 0 bases, with 8 bases spanning the gap. This CDR3 contains 14 residues. The CDR3 protein is CASSIVQTNYGYTF. The CDR3 DNA reads TGTGCCAGTAGTATCGTCCAGACTAACTATGGCTACACCTTC.

The CDR3 nucleotides read TGTGCCAGCAGTGAGGGTTGGAGGAGGACTGAAGCTTTCTTT. This gives the protein CASSEGWRRTEAFF. The V gene is TRBV2, the J gene TRBJ1-1; D not resolved. Germline values: CDR1 SNHLY, CDR2 FYNNEI. The CDR3 is made up of 14 amino acids. Trimming shortened V by 3 bases and J by 5 bases, and 13 bases separated the two germline ends. Full variable domain (remainder filled in from reference TRBV2 and TRBJ1-1): EPEVTQTPSHQVTQMGQEVILRCVPISNHLYFYWYRQILGQKVEFLVSFYNNEISEKSEIFDDQFSVERPDGSNFTLKIRSTKLEDSAMYFCASSEGWRRTEAFFGQGTRLTVV.

The V and J genes are TRBV7-6 and TRBJ2-7, with 7 bases lining up with TRBD2. The CDR3 spans 16 residues. Per the germline V gene, CDR1 is SGHVS and CDR2 is FNYEAQ. The J segment lost 0 bases and the V segment lost 1 base, leaving 6 bases of the junction unmatched. This CDR3 reads CASSLDTGLSSYEQYF. The CDR3 DNA reads as TGTGCCAGCAGCTTAGACACGGGACTAAGCTCCTACGAGCAGTACTTC. Full variable domain (missing parts from reference TRBV7-6 and TRBJ2-7): GAGVSQSPRYKVTKRGQDVALRCDPISGHVSLYWYRQALGQGPEFLTYFNYEAQQDKSGLPNDRFSAERPEGSISTLTIQRTEQRDSAMYRCASSLDTGLSSYEQYFGPGTRLTVT.